These 28 T cell receptor beta chains were all obtained from the same sample, sequenced in a study of cytomegalovirus exposure and HLA in healthy donors. The protocol was immunoSEQ multiplex PCR, while the TCRdb copy is restricted to in-frame clones and leaves out a portion. The sample has approximately 59,000 clones; 93% are singletons. The sequenced material came from PBMCs. These receptor sequences come from a woman under 30 in good health and CMV-seropositive.

The chain is built from TRBV2 and TRBJ1-3; tentative D call: TRBD1 (5 bases). This CDR3 is built from 16 residues. The germline V gene has CDR1 SNHLY and CDR2 FYNNEI. V lost 1 base and J 0 bases, leaving 10 bases between the germline ends. This chain's CDR3 is CASSEDGGYSGNTIYF. The CDR3 DNA follows: TGTGCCAGCAGTGAAGACGGGGGATACTCTGGAAACACCATATATTTT.

Written as DNA, the CDR3 is TGTGCCAGTAGAGGCGGGGTAGGGCGAGAGACCCAGTACTTC. It encodes CASRGGVGRETQYF. The genes are TRBV19 and TRBJ2-5, with TRBD2 as a possible D gene (6 bases). Between the trimmed V and J ends, which lost 6 bases and 4 bases, there was a span of 15 bases. This CDR3 is built from 14 residues. Germline values: CDR1 LNHDA, CDR2 SQIVND (reference sequence).

The CDR3 reads CASSADRSGNTIYF. DNA of the CDR3: TGTGCCAGCAGCGCAGACAGATCTGGAAACACCATATATTTT. The chain joins TRBV11-2 to TRBJ1-3, with D perhaps TRBD1 (5 bases). Trimming removed 5 bases at V and 1 base at J, with 9 bases between. The CDR3 runs 14 residues. The germline gives CDR1 SGHAT, CDR2 FQNNGV. Drawing the rest from reference TRBV11-2 and TRBJ1-3, the complete variable domain is EAGVAQSPRYKIIEKRQSVAFWCNPISGHATLYWYQQILGQGPKLLIQFQNNGVVDDSQLPKDRFSAERLKGVDSTLKIQPAKLEDSAVYLCASSADRSGNTIYFGEGSWLTVV.

This chain joins TRBV5-4 and TRBJ2-2; TRBD2 agrees at 8 bases. This CDR3 has 14 residues. The V and J ends lost 3 bases and 6 bases, in that order; junction bases with no gene match: 4. Germline V gene sequence: CDR1 SGHNT, CDR2 YYREEE (reference sequence). In DNA, the CDR3 is TGTGCCAGCAGCTCCGGACTAGCCCCCGGGGAGCTGTTTTTT. This codes for CASSSGLAPGELFF.

The rearrangement joins TRBV27 to TRBJ1-6; D is uncertain. The CDR3 runs to 16 residues. Per the germline V gene, CDR1 is MNHEY and CDR2 is SMNVEV (reference sequence). Trimming took off 6 bases at V and 4 bases at J, with 16 bases between the two ends. The CDR3 is CASSERSWIYNSPLHF. CDR3 sequence (DNA): TGTGCCAGCAGCGAGCGGAGCTGGATTTATAATTCACCCCTCCACTTT.

The J gene is TRBJ2-1, the V gene TRBV7-2, with 7 bases fitting TRBD2. V trimming: 8 bases; J trimming: 3 bases; junction bases outside the gene matches: 13. In germline, CDR1 is SGHTA, CDR2 FQGNSA. The CDR3 spans 16 residues. CDR3 sequence: CASRSPGLQYYNEQFF. CDR3 DNA sequence: TGTGCCAGCCGAAGCCCGGGACTACAATACTACAATGAGCAGTTCTTC.

The V call is TRBV14, the J call TRBJ1-3; D remains ambiguous. The CDR3 consists of 15 residues. The germline V gene has CDR1 SGHDN and CDR2 FVKESK. V lost 1 base and J 11 bases, leaving 18 bases between the germline ends. The CDR3 is CASSQVRPGSRSIYF. The CDR3 DNA sequence: TGTGCCAGCAGCCAAGTAAGGCCGGGTTCTAGGTCCATATATTTT.

CDR3 sequence: CASSHRNRARDEQFF. DNA of the CDR3: TGTGCCAGCAGCCATCGTAACAGGGCCAGGGATGAGCAGTTCTTC. The rearrangement uses TRBV14 and TRBJ2-1; D is possibly TRBD1 (6 bases). Germline assignment: CDR1 SGHDN and CDR2 FVKESK. CDR3 size: 15 residues. Trimming removed 3 bases at V and 8 bases at J, with 17 bases between.

The gene calls are TRBV4-1 and TRBJ2-7, with D possibly TRBD2 on 6 matching bases. CDR1 and CDR2 from the germline V gene are MGHRA and YSYEKL. Trimming shortened V by 6 bases and J by 0 bases, and 30 bases separated the two germline ends. CDR3 length: 20 residues. The CDR3 loop reads CASRDHALPIGRENSYEQYF. In DNA form, the CDR3 reads TGCGCCAGCAGGGACCACGCATTACCTATCGGACGGGAGAACTCCTACGAGCAGTACTTC.

V and J are TRBV21-1 and TRBJ1-4; the table names TRBD1, a call not compared with the DNA. TRBV21-1 is annotated as a pseudogene. This CDR3 region has 14 residues. CDR3 nucleotide sequence: TGTGCCAGCAGCAAAGGGGACAGCGATGAAAAACTGTTTTTT. This gives the protein CASSKGDSDEKLFF.

This clone showed up just once. The chain employs TRBV9 and TRBJ1-2, with 8 bases lining up with TRBD1. This CDR3 contains 16 residues. Germline loops: CDR1 SGDLS, CDR2 YYNGEE. V was clipped by 4 bases and J by 7 bases; unmatched bases: 15. In DNA, the CDR3 is TGTGCCAGCAGCTCCGGCCCCGGACAGGGAGATCCTGGCTACACCTTC. Translating it yields CASSSGPGQGDPGYTF.

V gene TRBV6-6 combines with J gene TRBJ2-5; 8 bases map to TRBD2. J gave up 6 bases and V 6 bases, and 12 bases lay outside the gene matches. Germline V lookup: CDR1 MNHNY, CDR2 SVGAGI (reference sequence). CDR3 size: 15 residues. The CDR3 region has the DNA TGTGCCAGCAGCTACGGCCGGGGGGGGACGAAGACCCAGTACTTC. This sequence encodes CASSYGRGGTKTQYF.

The J gene is TRBJ1-6, the V gene TRBV2; 10 bases map to TRBD1. V dropped 3 bases and J dropped 7; count of bases not matched to a gene: 3. CDR3 length equals 15 residues. CDR1 SNHLY and CDR2 FYNNEI come from the germline V gene. CDR3 bases: TGTGCCAGCAGTGAGTGGGACAGGGGAAATTCACCCCTCCACTTT. It encodes CASSEWDRGNSPLHF.

The chain combines TRBV4-1 with TRBJ1-2, with TRBD1 identical over 7 bases. Losses at the gene ends were 2 bases for V and 8 bases for J; bases not matched to a gene: 14. CDR1 is MGHRA and CDR2 is YSYEKL in the germline V gene. The CDR3 spans 16 residues. The CDR3 reads CASSQYHGQVVGGYTF. The DNA for the CDR3 is TGCGCCAGCAGCCAATACCATGGACAGGTCGTCGGAGGCTACACCTTC.

The chain is built from TRBV7-3 and TRBJ1-6; TRBD1 agrees at 8 bases. The CDR3 extends over 14 amino acids. Germline-derived CDR1 and CDR2 are SGHTA and FQGTGA. The ends lost 5 bases at V and 9 bases at J; junction bases unmatched: 6. The CDR3 DNA reads as TGTGCCAGCAGCCGAACAGGGGGAGGTTCACCCCTCCACTTT. Protein product: CASSRTGGGSPLHF.

The chain is built from TRBV7-2 and TRBJ2-1, with TRBD2 matching 8 bases. Germline CDR1 reads SGHTA; CDR2 reads FQGNSA. This CDR3 is 15 amino acids long. The ends lost 7 bases at V and 7 bases at J; junction bases unmatched: 12. The CDR3 coding sequence is TGTGCCAGCATGACAGCGGGGGTCCGAGGGAATGAGCAGTTCTTC. Translating it yields CASMTAGVRGNEQFF.

The chain joins TRBV18 to TRBJ1-5; D may be TRBD1 (6 bases). Between the trimmed V and J ends, which lost 8 bases and 5 bases, there was a span of 13 bases. Germline CDR1 is KGHSH and CDR2 is LQKENI. The CDR3 consists of 13 residues. CDR3 in DNA: TGTGCCAGCAGAAAGGCAGGGGATCAGCCCCAGCATTTT. The encoded protein is CASRKAGDQPQHF.

The chain recombines TRBV7-9 with TRBJ1-4; no definite D call. CDR3 length equals 15 residues. Germline assignment: CDR1 SEHNR and CDR2 FQNEAQ (reference sequence). V lost 3 bases, J lost 8 bases, and 16 bases lay in between. The CDR3: CASSFLVGPGEKLFF. As DNA, the CDR3 is TGTGCCAGCAGCTTTTTGGTAGGGCCGGGGGAAAAACTGTTTTTT.

The chain links TRBV15 to TRBJ2-5; D gene unclear. The CDR3 has 12 amino acids. Germline-derived CDR1 and CDR2 are LNHNV and YYDKDF (reference sequence). The V end was cut by 5 bases, the J end by 1 base, with 5 bases between. CDR3 residues: CATSPGQETQYF. For the CDR3, the DNA is TGTGCCACCAGCCCAGGCCAAGAGACCCAGTACTTC.

This sequence joins TRBV10-3 and TRBJ1-5; the D is unclear. Germline-derived CDR1 and CDR2 are ENHRY and SYGVKD. The V end was cut by 2 bases, the J end by 0 bases, with 5 bases between. The CDR3 covers 14 residues. DNA of the CDR3: TGTGCCATCAGTGAGCTCGGTAGCAATCAGCCCCAGCATTTT. It specifies CAISELGSNQPQHF.

The chain recombines TRBV4-3 with TRBJ1-2, with 7 positions matching TRBD1. The CDR3 runs 17 residues. V was clipped by 0 bases and J by 3 bases; unmatched bases: 10. The germline CDR1 and CDR2 sequences are LGHNA and YSLEER. CDR3 DNA: TGCGCCAGCAGCCAAGATCATTGGCAGGGGGAAGACTATGGCTACACCTTC. It yields the protein CASSQDHWQGEDYGYTF.

The rearrangement uses TRBV4-3 and TRBJ1-2; a possible D gene is TRBD1 (5 bases). V lost 1 base to trimming and J lost 7 bases, with 10 bases between them. There are 13 residues in the CDR3. From germline, CDR1 is LGHNA and CDR2 YSLEER. The CDR3 bases are TGCGCCAGCAGCCAAGTCCAGGGTGCTGGCTACACCTTC. Amino acids: CASSQVQGAGYTF.

V and J are TRBV11-3 and TRBJ2-1, with 8 bases lining up with TRBD1. The germline CDR1 and CDR2 sequences are SGHNT and YENEEA. The CDR3 has 15 amino acids. V was clipped by 5 bases and J by 6 bases; unmatched bases: 9. CDR3 amino acids: CASSLRGTGGNEQFF. DNA for the CDR3: TGTGCCAGCAGCCTCAGGGGGACAGGCGGCAATGAGCAGTTCTTC. The full variable domain, completed using reference TRBV11-3 and TRBJ2-1, is EAGVVQSPRYKIIEKKQPVAFWCNPISGHNTLYWYLQNLGQGPELLIRYENEEAVDDSQLPKDRFSAERLKGVDSTLKIQPAELGDSAVYLCASSLRGTGGNEQFFGPGTRLTVL.

This chain joins TRBV30 and TRBJ1-4; 7 bases agree with TRBD1. The CDR3 runs 14 residues. V lost 4 bases and J lost 6; bases outside the gene matches: 8. Germline CDR1 is GTSNPN and CDR2 is SVGIG (reference sequence). The CDR3 region has the DNA TGTGCCTGGATAGGAAGGGGGCATGATGAAAAACTGTTTTTT. Translated, it gives CAWIGRGHDEKLFF.

The J gene is TRBJ2-7, the V gene TRBV6-4, with TRBD1 identical over 9 bases. The CDR3 sequence is 14 residues long. Germline CDR1 and CDR2: MRHNA and SNTAGT. V was pared by 6 bases and J by 0 bases, with 3 bases of the junction left unmatched. DNA for the CDR3: TGTGCCAGCAGCGCGACAGGGGGCTCCTACGAGCAGTACTTC. This codes for CASSATGGSYEQYF.

The V call is TRBV30, the J call TRBJ1-1; no firm D call. This CDR3 is built from 12 residues. CDR1 GTSNPN and CDR2 SVGIG come from the germline V gene (reference sequence). V was trimmed by 0 bases and J by 11 bases, leaving 13 bases between them. This chain's CDR3 is CAWSVSWVEAFF. CDR3 DNA: TGTGCCTGGAGTGTAAGCTGGGTGGAGGCTTTCTTT.

The rearrangement links TRBV19 to TRBJ2-2; 7 bases align to TRBD1. In germline, CDR1 is LNHDA, CDR2 SQIVND (reference sequence). Trimming cost V 3 bases and J 1 base; bases outside gene matches: 5. The CDR3 length is 16 residues. The CDR3 reads CASSISGTVNTGELFF. DNA for the CDR3: TGTGCCAGTAGTATTTCCGGGACAGTGAACACCGGGGAGCTGTTTTTT.

The chain joins TRBV19 to TRBJ2-3, with TRBD2 matching over 13 bases. V was clipped by 5 bases and J by 8 bases; unmatched bases: 7. Germline CDR1 reads LNHDA; CDR2 reads SQIVND (reference sequence). This CDR3 comprises 15 residues. The CDR3 DNA reads TGTGCCAGTAGTCCAACTAGCGGGGGGGCCAGTACGCAGTATTTT. This sequence encodes CASSPTSGGASTQYF.